Each of the 15 T cell receptor beta chains below was sequenced from the same sample in a study of blood T cell repertoires in COVID-19. This table comes from immunoSEQ multiplex PCR, and its TCRdb copy is limited to in-frame clones, with some not included. The table has approximately 140,000 clones, roughly 84% seen once. Sequenced sample: peripheral blood. Receptors originate from a man aged 60 to 69 with acute or convalescent COVID-19.

The CDR3 sequence is CASSPTGTVNYGYTF. DNA for the CDR3: TGTGCCAGCAGCCCCACCGGGACAGTAAACTATGGCTACACCTTC. The V gene is TRBV7-9, the J gene TRBJ1-2, with 7 bases matching TRBD1. V gave up 5 bases and J gave up 2 bases; unmatched junction bases: 8. CDR1 and CDR2 (germline): SEHNR, FQNEAQ (reference sequence). CDR3 length: 15 residues.

The V call is TRBV11-3, the J call TRBJ2-1; D gene uncertain. CDR3 length: 15 amino acids. Trimming shortened V by 0 bases and J by 2 bases, and 8 bases separated the two germline ends. Germline CDR1 SGHNT, CDR2 YENEEA. As DNA, the CDR3 is TGTGCCAGCAGCTTAGACGCGGAGCCCTACAATGAGCAGTTCTTC. Protein sequence: CASSLDAEPYNEQFF.

This clone was seen a few times. The chain couples TRBV6-5 to TRBJ1-1; D remains unclear. The CDR3 totals 15 residues. Germline V gene lookup returns CDR1 MNHEY and CDR2 SVGAGI. Trimming shortened V by 0 bases and J by 1 base, and 9 bases separated the two germline ends. In nucleotides, the CDR3 is TGTGCCAGCAGTTACTCCCCCCGCGGGAACACTGAAGCTTTCTTT. Its protein product is CASSYSPRGNTEAFF.

The V call is TRBV19, the J call TRBJ1-2; a possible D gene is TRBD1 (5 bases). The ends were cut back, 0 bases at V and 7 bases at J, with 12 bases in the middle. There are 14 residues in the CDR3. Germline V gene data show CDR1 as LNHDA and CDR2 as SQIVND (reference sequence). CDR3 nucleotide sequence: TGTGCCAGTAGTATAGACGACAGAGTGGGTGGCTACACCTTC. It yields the protein CASSIDDRVGGYTF.

V usage is TRBV12-3 or TRBV12-4 and J usage is TRBJ1-6; D uncertain. CDR3 size: 12 residues. The ends were cut back, 5 bases at V and 9 bases at J, with 8 bases in the middle. The CDR3 nucleotides read TGTGCCAGCAGTCCCGGGTTTTCACCCCTCCACTTT. Protein product: CASSPGFSPLHF.

The chain has TRBV23-1 and TRBJ1-1; 7 bases align to TRBD1. TRBV23-1 is noted as an ORF with a role that remains uncertain. The length of the CDR3 is 20 residues. Trimming at V came to 3 bases and at J to 4 bases, leaving 23 bases not matched to a gene. The CDR3 coding sequence is TGCGCCAGCAGTCATCTAAAGGCTTGGTCAGGGGGATGGGGTCGCACTGAAGCTTTCTTT. Protein: CASSHLKAWSGGWGRTEAFF.

The J gene is TRBJ1-1, the V gene TRBV15; 10 bases map to TRBD1. The CDR3 is made up of 15 amino acids. Germline-derived CDR1 and CDR2 are LNHNV and YYDKDF (reference sequence). V was clipped by 0 bases and J by 5 bases; unmatched bases: 3. CDR3 coding DNA: TGTGCCACCAGCAGAGATCGGACAGGGGGGACTGAAGCTTTCTTT. Protein sequence: CATSRDRTGGTEAFF.

The chain carries TRBV6-5 and TRBJ2-6; possible D gene TRBD1, 6 bases. The CDR3 loop spans 16 amino acids. The germline CDR1 and CDR2 sequences are MNHEY and SVGAGI. V gave up 0 bases and J gave up 0 bases, with 6 bases separating them. The DNA of the CDR3 is TGTGCCAGCAGTTACTCAGGGGGCTCTGGGGCCAACGTCCTGACTTTC. Translation gives CASSYSGGSGANVLTF.

V and J are TRBV6-5 and TRBJ2-2, with D tentatively TRBD2 (6 bases). Trimming left V 0 bases short and J 6 bases short, with 11 bases between. Germline lookup yields CDR1 MNHEY and CDR2 SVGAGI. There are 15 residues in the CDR3. The CDR3 here is CASSYSGAGSGELFF. In nucleotides, the CDR3 is TGTGCCAGCAGTTACTCGGGTGCGGGGTCCGGGGAGCTGTTTTTT.

The CDR3 nucleotides read TGTGCCAGCAGCCAAGTATCAGGACACAGCTCCTATAATTCACCCCTCCACTTT. It specifies CASSQVSGHSSYNSPLHF. V usage is TRBV3-1 (or the pseudogene TRBV3-2) and J usage is TRBJ1-6, with a possible D match to TRBD1 (5 bases). Germline CDR1 and CDR2: LGHDT and YNNKEL (reference sequence). The CDR3 runs 18 residues. V lost 1 base and J lost 0, with 13 bases in between.

The J gene is TRBJ2-7, the V gene TRBV7-9; D is possibly TRBD1 (7 bases). Per germline, CDR1 SEHNR and CDR2 FQNEAQ (reference sequence). Trimming removed 2 bases from V and 4 bases from J, with 24 bases in between. The CDR3 has 18 residues. CDR3 coding DNA: TGTGCCAGCAGCTTACCCCCCGGGGGACAGCCGGGCCGGTACGAGCAGTACTTC. This encodes CASSLPPGGQPGRYEQYF.

The V and J genes are TRBV21-1 and TRBJ2-5; no check of the table's D call, TRBD2, against the DNA was made. TRBV21-1 has pseudogene status. The CDR3 loop spans 14 amino acids. CDR3 residues: CATLTSGSQETQYF. The CDR3 nucleotides are TGTGCCACCTTGACTAGCGGGAGCCAAGAGACCCAGTACTTC.

V and J are TRBV29-1 and TRBJ2-7, with TRBD2 matching 7 bases. Germline values: CDR1 SQVTM, CDR2 ANQGSEA. The J segment lost 3 bases and the V segment lost 0 bases, leaving 8 bases of the junction unmatched. The CDR3 has 15 residues. The CDR3 bases are TGCAGCGTTGAAGATGGGGGGGGAGAGGGCTACGAGCAGTACTTC. It yields the protein CSVEDGGGEGYEQYF.

The V gene is TRBV19, the J gene TRBJ1-1; the match to TRBD1 covers 9 bases. The CDR3 has 15 residues. Germline values: CDR1 LNHDA, CDR2 SQIVND (reference sequence). V shed 2 bases and J 0 bases; nucleotides not matched to a gene: 1. CDR3 DNA sequence: TGTGCCAGTAGTATAACAGGGGGCGTGAACACTGAAGCTTTCTTT. This translates into CASSITGGVNTEAFF.

This clone was observed a few times. V and J are TRBV11-2 and TRBJ2-7; 13 bases are shared with TRBD2. CDR3 length equals 15 residues. The germline V gene encodes CDR1 SGHAT and CDR2 FQNNGV. Losses at the gene ends were 4 bases for V and 7 bases for J; bases not matched to a gene: 7. CDR3 sequence (DNA): TGTGCCAGCAGCTCAACTAGCGGGAGGGCTGGGGAGCAGTACTTC. This gives the protein CASSSTSGRAGEQYF.